Here is one T cell receptor (beta chain) with its context. Its antigen is currently unknown. The data were taken from a study of shared clonotypes between healthy human individuals. Study-wide results and caveats: Among a few donors, approximately 5.4% of naive CD4 clonotypes were found in common. In this cohort, only blood was sampled, and tissue repertoires likely differ. An effect of sequencing depth on clonotype sharing among donors was expected. The low donor count limited represented genetic and exposure-history diversity.

V lost 2 bases and J lost 0, with 16 bases in between. The CDR3 consists of 17 residues. Germline CDR1 reads SNHLY; CDR2 reads FYNNEI. Sequenced by immunoSEQ multiplex PCR; TCRdb stores in-frame clones only, minus some. The data hold roughly 2.5 million clones, with about 92% observed a single time. The rearrangement joins TRBV2 to TRBJ1-1, with D maybe TRBD1 (5 bases). Material for sequencing was naive CD4+ T cells sorted from blood. As for subset: CD45RA+ positively selected. The TCR originated in a man in his late teens or twenties in good health. The CDR3 protein is CASSEQGARSMNTEAFF. The CDR3 nucleotides read TGTGCCAGCAGTGAACAAGGGGCCCGCTCCATGAACACTGAAGCTTTCTTT.